Below are 9 T cell receptor beta chains sequenced from a single sample in a study of blood T cell repertoires in COVID-19. Clones were read by immunoSEQ multiplex PCR, and TCRdb kept only the in-frame ones, dropping some. The table shows approximately 150,000 clones, with approximately 82% occurring only once. What was sequenced was PBMCs or T cells enriched from blood (not recorded which). The receptors come from a man aged 45 to 65 who had recovered from COVID-19.

The chain joins TRBV7-9 to TRBJ2-3; the D is unclear. Germline assignment: CDR1 SEHNR and CDR2 FQNEAQ (reference sequence). This CDR3 contains 14 residues. V was clipped by 1 base and J by 3 bases, with 8 bases between them. The chain's CDR3 is CASSLVPVTDTQYF. Written as DNA, the CDR3 is TGTGCCAGCAGCTTAGTGCCGGTTACAGATACGCAGTATTTT.

This chain links TRBV14 with TRBJ2-1, with 8 positions matching TRBD2. CDR1 is SGHDN and CDR2 is FVKESK in the germline V gene. This CDR3 region has 17 residues. With 0 bases clipped from V and 3 bases from J, the junction kept 7 bases outside the gene matches. CDR3 loop: CASSQDLVAGSYNEQFF. The CDR3 nucleotides read TGTGCCAGCAGCCAAGATCTAGTAGCGGGGAGCTACAATGAGCAGTTCTTC.

The rearrangement joins TRBV9 to TRBJ2-3; D is undetermined. Germline CDR1 and CDR2: SGDLS and YYNGEE. The CDR3 has 13 residues. V was pared by 7 bases and J by 2 bases, with 11 bases between. The chain's CDR3 is CASQYQYTDTQYF. CDR3 coding DNA: TGTGCCAGCCAGTATCAGTACACAGATACGCAGTATTTT.

This clone showed up just a few times. The chain joins TRBV10-1 to TRBJ2-1; TRBD1 aligns across 11 bases. CDR1 is WNHNN and CDR2 is SYGVQD in the germline V gene (reference sequence). V lost 6 bases and J lost 5; bases outside the gene matches: 9. This CDR3 is built from 16 residues. The CDR3 nucleotides read TGCGCCAGCAGCCCCGGGACAGGGGGTTCACACAATGAGCAGTTCTTC. This translates into CASSPGTGGSHNEQFF.

The V gene is TRBV27, the J gene TRBJ1-2, with 7 bases matching TRBD1. Trimming at V came to 4 bases and at J to 6 bases, leaving 5 bases not matched to a gene. The V gene's germline CDR1 is MNHEY and CDR2 SMNVEV (reference sequence). The CDR3 consists of 13 residues. CDR3 nucleotides: TGTGCCAGCAGTTCATTCCAGGGGGATGGCTACACCTTC. Protein: CASSSFQGDGYTF.

The chain combines TRBV27 with TRBJ2-5; possible D gene TRBD2, 6 bases. The CDR3 has 16 residues. The germline gives CDR1 MNHEY, CDR2 SMNVEV (reference sequence). The V and J ends lost 3 bases and 1 base respectively, with 15 bases between them. This CDR3 reads CASSFVGRRGQETQYF. DNA of the CDR3: TGTGCCAGCAGTTTTGTCGGTAGGCGGGGCCAAGAGACCCAGTACTTC.

This clone was found many times. Additional DNA sequences in this sample encode the identical CDR3. The V call is TRBV6-1, the J call TRBJ2-7; 7 positions agree with TRBD1. This CDR3 spans 15 amino acids. CDR1 and CDR2 from the germline V gene are MNHNS and SASEGT. V gave up 2 bases and J gave up 4 bases; unmatched junction bases: 8. CDR3 nucleotide sequence: TGTGCCAGCAGTGAAAAAGACAGGGTTGAATACGAGCAGTACTTC. It specifies CASSEKDRVEYEQYF.

This chain joins TRBV9 and TRBJ1-6; the match to TRBD1 covers 7 bases. V shed 5 bases and J 6 bases; nucleotides not matched to a gene: 8. This CDR3 spans 15 amino acids. CDR1 is SGDLS, CDR2 YYNGEE, per germline. CDR3 bases: TGTGCCAGCAGTGCCCGGGACAGTCGTAATTCACCCCTCCACTTT. Encoded protein: CASSARDSRNSPLHF. The full variable domain, completed using reference TRBV9 and TRBJ1-6, is DSGVTQTPKHLITATGQRVTLRCSPRSGDLSVYWYQQSLDQGLQFLIQYYNGEERAKGNILERFSAQQFPDLHSELNLSSLELGDSALYFCASSARDSRNSPLHFGNGTRLTVT.

The genes are TRBV9 and TRBJ1-5; weak D call: TRBD1 (6 bases). The CDR3 consists of 14 residues. CDR1 is SGDLS and CDR2 is YYNGEE in the germline V gene. V lost 1 base to trimming and J lost 8 bases, with 13 bases between them. The CDR3 reads CASSVSSGVEPQHF. CDR3 coding DNA: TGTGCCAGCAGCGTAAGTTCAGGGGTGGAGCCCCAGCATTTT. The full variable domain, in which reference TRBV9 and TRBJ1-5 provide the parts outside the CDR3, is DSGVTQTPKHLITATGQRVTLRCSPRSGDLSVYWYQQSLDQGLQFLIQYYNGEERAKGNILERFSAQQFPDLHSELNLSSLELGDSALYFCASSVSSGVEPQHFGDGTRLSIL.